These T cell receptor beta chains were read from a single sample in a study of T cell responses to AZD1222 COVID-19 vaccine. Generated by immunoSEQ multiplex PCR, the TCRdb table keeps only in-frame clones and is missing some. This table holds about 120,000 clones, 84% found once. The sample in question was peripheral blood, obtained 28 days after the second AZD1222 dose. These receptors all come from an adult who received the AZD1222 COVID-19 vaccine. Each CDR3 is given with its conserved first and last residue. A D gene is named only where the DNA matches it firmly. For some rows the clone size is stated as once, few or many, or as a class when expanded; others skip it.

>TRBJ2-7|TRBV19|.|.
CASSIRLIPYEQYF
TGTGCCAGTAGTATAAGGCTCATCCCCTACGAGCAGTACTTC
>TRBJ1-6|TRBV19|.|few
CASSGAQAPNSPLHF
TGTGCCAGTAGTGGGGCACAGGCGCCTAATTCACCCCTCCACTTT
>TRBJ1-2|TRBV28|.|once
CASQGNYGYTF
TGTGCCAGCCAGGGGAACTATGGCTACACCTTC
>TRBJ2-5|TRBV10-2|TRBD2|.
CASTPGTSGKETQYF
TGCGCCAGCACCCCCGGGACTAGCGGAAAAGAGACCCAGTACTTC
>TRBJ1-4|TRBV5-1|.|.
CASGVEGKLFF
TGCGCCAGCGGGGTGGAAGGAAAACTGTTTTTT
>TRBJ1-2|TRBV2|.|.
CASNPGEKKGYGYTF
TGTGCCAGCAACCCAGGGGAGAAAAAGGGCTATGGCTACACCTTC
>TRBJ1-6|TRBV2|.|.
CASSWGVDSPLHF
TGTGCCAGCAGTTGGGGAGTGGATTCACCCCTCCACTTT
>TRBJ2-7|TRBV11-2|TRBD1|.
CASSLERGTGGDEQYF
TGTGCCAGCAGCTTAGAACGCGGGACAGGGGGCGACGAGCAGTACTTC
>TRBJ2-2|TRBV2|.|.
CASWGGNTGELFF
TGTGCCAGCTGGGGAGGTAACACCGGGGAGCTGTTTTTT
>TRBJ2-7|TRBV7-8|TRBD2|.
CASSTPRIGGEQYF
TGTGCCAGCAGCACCCCGAGGATCGGGGGGGAGCAGTACTTC
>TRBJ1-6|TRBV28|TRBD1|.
CASSFSDRGLSLHF
TGTGCCAGCAGTTTCTCGGACAGGGGGCTGTCCCTCCACTTT
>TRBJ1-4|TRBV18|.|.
CASSPPVGWGEKLFF
TGTGCCAGCTCACCACCGGTCGGGTGGGGTGAAAAACTGTTTTTT
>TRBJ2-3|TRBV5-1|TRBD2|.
CASSLGAGDADTQYF
TGCGCCAGCAGCTTGGGAGCGGGGGATGCAGATACGCAGTATTTT
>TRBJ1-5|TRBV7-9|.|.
CASSASGGDQPQHF
TGTGCCAGCAGCGCCTCTGGGGGGGATCAGCCCCAGCATTTT
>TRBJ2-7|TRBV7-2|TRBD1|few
CASSPRQGALYEQYF
TGTGCCAGCAGCCCAAGACAGGGGGCCCTCTACGAGCAGTACTTC
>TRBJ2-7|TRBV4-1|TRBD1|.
CASSQDRVRHEQYF
TGCGCCAGCAGCCAGGACAGGGTTCGCCACGAGCAGTACTTC
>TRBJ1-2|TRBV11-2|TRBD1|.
CASSSLTGANYGYTF
TGTGCCAGCAGCTCTCTGACAGGGGCCAACTATGGCTACACCTTC
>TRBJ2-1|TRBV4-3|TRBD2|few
CASSQRLAGDYNEQFF
TGCGCCAGCAGCCAAAGACTAGCAGGAGACTACAATGAGCAGTTCTTC
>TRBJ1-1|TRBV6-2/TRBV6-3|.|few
CASSYSRRGRYTEAFF
TGTGCCAGCAGTTACTCGAGGCGGGGGCGATACACTGAAGCTTTCTTT
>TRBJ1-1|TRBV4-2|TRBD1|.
CASSPGGQGGAEAFF
TGTGCCAGCAGCCCAGGGGGACAGGGGGGAGCTGAAGCTTTCTTT
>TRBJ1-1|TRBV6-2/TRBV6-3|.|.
CASSQGTEAFF
TGTGCCAGCAGTCAGGGAACTGAAGCTTTCTTT
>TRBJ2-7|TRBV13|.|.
CASSLGGPYEQYF
TGTGCCAGCAGCTTGGGGGGACCCTACGAGCAGTACTTC
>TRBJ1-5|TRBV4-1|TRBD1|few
CASSQQGQAYNQPQHF
TGCGCCAGCAGCCAGCAAGGACAGGCCTACAATCAGCCCCAGCATTTT
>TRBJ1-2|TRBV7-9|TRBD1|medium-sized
CASSFGTAHGYTF
TGTGCCAGCAGCTTCGGGACAGCCCATGGCTACACCTTC
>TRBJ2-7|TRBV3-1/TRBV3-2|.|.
CASSRTGHRTNEQYF
TGTGCCAGCAGCCGAACGGGGCACAGGACGAACGAGCAGTACTTC
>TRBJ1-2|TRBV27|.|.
CASSLASGYGYTF
TGTGCCAGCAGTTTAGCGTCGGGATATGGCTACACCTTC
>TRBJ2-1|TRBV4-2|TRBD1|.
CASSPFSGTGNVNEQFF
TGTGCCAGCAGCCCCTTCTCGGGGACAGGAAACGTGAATGAGCAGTTCTTC
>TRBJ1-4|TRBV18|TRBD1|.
CASSVVGGGPNEKLFF
TGTGCCAGCTCGGTCGTCGGAGGGGGCCCAAATGAAAAACTGTTTTTT
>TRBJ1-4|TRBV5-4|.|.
CASSSGPGLAELFF
TGTGCCAGCAGCAGTGGCCCCGGGTTGGCGGAACTGTTTTTT
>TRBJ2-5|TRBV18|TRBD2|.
CASSSPKAGRQETQYF
TGTGCCAGCTCATCCCCCAAAGCGGGGCGTCAAGAGACCCAGTACTTC
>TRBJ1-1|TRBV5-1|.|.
CASRAEKNTEAFF
TGCGCCAGCAGGGCAGAGAAGAACACTGAAGCTTTCTTT
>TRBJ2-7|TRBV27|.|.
CASGETGSSSYEQYF
TGTGCCAGCGGAGAAACAGGATCAAGCTCCTACGAGCAGTACTTC